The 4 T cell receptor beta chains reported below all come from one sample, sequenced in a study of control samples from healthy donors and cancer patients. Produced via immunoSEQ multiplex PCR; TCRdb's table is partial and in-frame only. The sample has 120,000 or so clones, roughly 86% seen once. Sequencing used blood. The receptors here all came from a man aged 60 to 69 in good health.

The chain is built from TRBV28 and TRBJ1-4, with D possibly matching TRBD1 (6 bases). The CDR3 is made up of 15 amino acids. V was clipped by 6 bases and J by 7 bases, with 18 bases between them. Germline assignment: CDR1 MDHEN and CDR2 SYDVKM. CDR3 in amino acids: CASRIQGLISEKLFF. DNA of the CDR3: TGTGCCAGCAGGATACAGGGACTAATAAGTGAAAAACTGTTTTTT. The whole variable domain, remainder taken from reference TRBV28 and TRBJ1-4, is DVKVTQSSRYLVKRTGEKVFLECVQDMDHENMFWYRQDPGLGLRLIYFSYDVKMKEKGDIPEGYSVSREKKERFSLILESASTNQTSMYLCASRIQGLISEKLFFGSGTQLSVL.

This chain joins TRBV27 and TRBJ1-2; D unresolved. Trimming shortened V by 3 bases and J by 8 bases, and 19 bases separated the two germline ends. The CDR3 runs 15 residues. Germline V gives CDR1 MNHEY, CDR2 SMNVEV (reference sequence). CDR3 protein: CASSFDRTPSSGYTF. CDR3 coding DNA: TGTGCCAGCAGTTTTGATCGGACTCCCTCCTCCGGCTACACCTTC.

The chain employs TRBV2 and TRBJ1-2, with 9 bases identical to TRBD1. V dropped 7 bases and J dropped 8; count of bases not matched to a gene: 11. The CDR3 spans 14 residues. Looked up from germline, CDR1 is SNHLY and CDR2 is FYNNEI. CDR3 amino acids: CASKRDREGGGYTF. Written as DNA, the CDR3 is TGTGCCAGCAAAAGGGACAGGGAGGGAGGAGGCTACACCTTC.

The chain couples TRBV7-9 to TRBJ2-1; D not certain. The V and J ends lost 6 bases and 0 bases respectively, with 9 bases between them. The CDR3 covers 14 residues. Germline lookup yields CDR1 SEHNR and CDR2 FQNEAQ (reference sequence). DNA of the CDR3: TGTGCCAGCAGGGGTGAGAGCTCCTACAATGAGCAGTTCTTC. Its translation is CASRGESSYNEQFF.